What follows describes a single TCR beta chain. A junction boundary mismatches the germline segment, possibly from a read error. Time point noted: pre-sensitization, week 0. Treatment defined: therapeutic diphenylcyclopropenone sensitization with weekly scalp DPC. This CDR3 has 14 residues. Germline-derived CDR1 and CDR2 are SGHTA and FQGNSA. TCRdb itself ran the RACE reads through MiXCR, one entry per CDR3 protein. The data hold 250,000 to 300,000 distinct CDR3 sequences, with approximately 8% observed a single time. These data originate in a study of human T cells and chemical hapten exposure. The specimen was whole blood, collected in connection with sensitization to the hapten diphenylcyclopropenone (DPC). The sequence was collected from a man between 18 and 29 years old with alopecia areata. Some clones in this sample may be carry-over from other donors' samples. V gene TRBV7-2 combines with J gene TRBJ1-5; no clear D gene. The CDR3 nucleotides are TGTGCCAGCAGCTTCGCAGGTTACAATCAGGCCCAGCATTTT. As protein: CASSFAGYNQAQHF.